This TCR beta chain was obtained from a study of blood T cell repertoires in COVID-19. At the level of the study: From T cells, B-cell-depleted T cells, or PBMCs came the material, which was cDNA or gDNA.

In the original analysis: Estimation of nucleated cell counts was performed using reference gene primer amplification. Clones were read by immunoSEQ multiplex PCR, and TCRdb kept only the in-frame ones, dropping some. V, J and clone size reflect that table, while D and trimming were determined from the DNA. This sample has fewer than 250,000 clones; roughly 80% occur once, and the top ten carry 3% to 3.5%. Trimming took 6 bases from V and 7 from J; bases not matched to a gene: 8. The germline CDR1 and CDR2 sequences are SGHDT and YYEEEE. CDR3 length: 13 residues. Everyone who took part was about 18 to 89 years old, and they came from about two dozen US areas. Clinical history as reported by participants underpinned cohort assignment.

This TCR came from a woman younger than 45 who had recovered from COVID-19. The sequenced sample was PBMCs or T cells enriched from blood (not recorded which). The chain recombines TRBV5-6 with TRBJ2-7, with 9 bases fitting TRBD1. This CDR3 reads CASNYRGRREQYV. The CDR3 DNA reads TGTGCCAGCAACTACAGGGGGCGTAGGGAGCAGTACGTC.